This paragraph covers one T cell receptor beta chain sequence. The antigen is not known. This sample was taken from a study of response to subunit inactivated influenza vaccine. From germline, CDR1 is MRHNA and CDR2 SNTAGT. This CDR3 spans 13 amino acids. Trimming cost V 3 bases and J 7 bases; bases outside gene matches: 2. Study observations and caveats: That few new T cells are recruited by each seasonal influenza vaccination was the authors' suggestion.

MiXCR, run by TCRdb on the RT-PCR reads, gives a single entry per CDR3 protein. The table has 550,000 to 650,000 distinct CDR3 sequences, 12% seen once; the top ten hold roughly 10%. The rearrangement links TRBV6-4 to TRBJ2-1, with 8 bases aligning to TRBD2. Sequenced material: PBMCs from blood, taken on the day of vaccination. The TCR originated in a man aged 45-60 years who received an inactivated influenza vaccine. CDR3 in DNA: TGTGCCAGCAGTGAGGAGCGGGGGAATGAGCAGTTCTTC. Protein: CASSEERGNEQFF.